A single sample gave rise to the 27 T cell receptor beta chains below, sequenced in a study of blood T cells in healthy people across ages. Together with a sample-barcoded 5' primer, a J-beta primer mix was included in a second PCR lasting roughly 6 to 12 cycles. TCRdb passed the 5' RACE reads through MiXCR, listing each CDR3 protein once. The table lists some 1.6 million distinct CDR3 sequences, about 32% of them singletons. The sequenced material came from blood. Source of these receptors: a woman aged 25 to 39 in good health.

The chain uses TRBV20-1 and TRBJ2-1; 7 nucleotides line up with TRBD2. This CDR3 region has 14 residues. The trim removed 6 bases at V and 1 base at J, leaving 6 bases unmatched. In germline, CDR1 is DFQATT, CDR2 SNEGSKA (reference sequence). For the CDR3, the DNA is TGCAGTGCCCCACGGGAGGTGTCCTACAATGAGCAGTTCTTC. It yields the protein CSAPREVSYNEQFF.

The CDR3 nucleotides are TGCAGTGCTCTGACTATAGCGGGGCCCTCCTACAATGAGCAGTTCTTC. This encodes CSALTIAGPSYNEQFF. The V gene is TRBV20-1, the J gene TRBJ2-1; 8 nucleotides line up with TRBD2. Per germline, CDR1 DFQATT and CDR2 SNEGSKA (reference sequence). J lost 0 bases, V lost 5 bases, and 9 bases had no gene match. The CDR3 has 16 residues.

The sample holds a few counts of this clonotype. The chain has TRBV12-3 or TRBV12-4 and TRBJ2-1; possibly TRBD2 for D (5 bases). This CDR3 is 13 amino acids long. The V end lost 3 bases, the J end lost 5 bases, and 8 bases lay between the germline ends. The DNA of the CDR3 is TGTGCCAGCAGTTTTAACGGGAACAATGAGCAGTTCTTC. Its protein product is CASSFNGNNEQFF.

The rearrangement joins TRBV9 to TRBJ1-5; D is ambiguous. V was cut by 0 bases and J by 3 bases, with 10 bases left in between. CDR1 is SGDLS, CDR2 YYNGEE, per germline. This CDR3 is 15 amino acids long. CDR3 sequence (DNA): TGTGCCAGCAGCGTAGCCCCCGGGAACAATCAGCCCCAGCATTTT. Its translation: CASSVAPGNNQPQHF.

V is TRBV9 and J is TRBJ2-1; 8 nucleotides line up with TRBD2. Germline V lookup: CDR1 SGDLS, CDR2 YYNGEE. The CDR3 is 16 amino acids. The ends lost 0 bases at V and 0 bases at J; junction bases unmatched: 2. The CDR3 bases are TGTGCCAGCAGCGTAGTAGGGACTAGCTCCTACAATGAGCAGTTCTTC. This sequence encodes CASSVVGTSSYNEQFF.

This rearrangement joins TRBV5-1 to TRBJ2-3; 16 nucleotides align to TRBD2. The CDR3 runs to 18 residues. Germline V gene sequence: CDR1 SGHRS, CDR2 YFSETQ. V dropped 3 bases and J dropped 4; count of bases not matched to a gene: 8. CDR3 loop: CASSSGLAGGPISDTQYF. CDR3 sequence (DNA): TGCGCCAGCAGCTCGGGACTAGCGGGGGGGCCAATATCAGATACGCAGTATTTT.

The chain combines TRBV12-3 or TRBV12-4 with TRBJ1-5; a possible D gene is TRBD1 (6 bases). This CDR3 region has 13 residues. Deletions cut 7 bases from V and 7 bases from J, with 14 bases between. DNA for the CDR3: TGTGCCAGCAAAGAAGGGGGTCGCCAGCCCCAGCATTTT. Its protein product is CASKEGGRQPQHF.

This clonotype has a count of ten or more. The chain combines TRBV7-9 with TRBJ2-5; 8 bases fit TRBD1. The ends lost 4 bases at V and 3 bases at J; junction bases unmatched: 4. Germline assignment: CDR1 SEHNR and CDR2 FQNEAQ (reference sequence). The CDR3 totals 14 residues. The CDR3, as DNA: TGTGCCAGCAGCTCCACAGGGGGAGAAGAGACCCAGTACTTC. This sequence encodes CASSSTGGEETQYF. Filled out from reference TRBV7-9 and TRBJ2-5, the complete variable domain reads DTGVSQNPRHKITKRGQNVTFRCDPISEHNRLYWYRQTLGQGPEFLTYFQNEAQLEKSRLLSDRFSAERPKGSFSTLEIQRTEQGDSAMYLCASSSTGGEETQYFGPGTRLLVL.

In its sample, this clonotype was seen a few times. The chain combines TRBV2 with TRBJ2-1; a possible D gene is TRBD1 (6 bases). V gave up 2 bases and J gave up 0 bases, with 14 bases separating them. Germline V gene data show CDR1 as SNHLY and CDR2 as FYNNEI. This CDR3 region has 17 residues. The CDR3 reads CASSERETGLSYNEQFF. The DNA for the CDR3 is TGTGCCAGCAGTGAAAGGGAGACAGGCCTCTCCTACAATGAGCAGTTCTTC. Full variable domain (remainder filled in from reference TRBV2 and TRBJ2-1): EPEVTQTPSHQVTQMGQEVILRCVPISNHLYFYWYRQILGQKVEFLVSFYNNEISEKSEIFDDQFSVERPDGSNFTLKIRSTKLEDSAMYFCASSERETGLSYNEQFFGPGTRLTVL.

This chain's CDR3 is CASSGRYRVYEQYF. DNA for the CDR3: TGCGCCAGCAGTGGACGCTACAGGGTCTACGAGCAGTACTTC. The chain is built from TRBV10-2 and TRBJ2-4, with D possibly matching TRBD1 (6 bases). The last part of the DNA fits TRBJ2-7 better; the J call may be wrong. The CDR3 covers 14 residues. CDR1 is WSHSY, CDR2 SAAADI, per germline.

The genes are TRBV20-1 and TRBJ2-4; weak D call: TRBD1 (6 bases). The V end was cut by 5 bases, the J end by 0 bases, with 17 bases between. This CDR3 region has 16 residues. Germline V gene sequence: CDR1 DFQATT, CDR2 SNEGSKA (reference sequence). CDR3 protein: CSALLPTGKAKNIQYF. The CDR3 region has the DNA TGCAGTGCTCTACTTCCTACAGGGAAAGCCAAAAACATTCAGTACTTC.

Remarks on this clonotype: The junction and the germline gene differ at one end; a read error may be behind it. The rearrangement links TRBV9 to TRBJ1-6, with unresolved D. This CDR3 comprises 15 residues. CDR1 is SGDLS, CDR2 YYNGEE, per germline. The DNA of the CDR3 is TGTGCCAGTAGCGTAGAGGGTAATGATAATTCACCCCTCCACTTT. Protein product: CASSVEGNDNSPLHF. Full variable domain (missing parts from reference TRBV9 and TRBJ1-6): DSGVTQTPKHLITATGQRVTLRCSPRSGDLSVYWYQQSLDQGLQFLIQYYNGEERAKGNILERFSAQQFPDLHSELNLSSLELGDSALYFCASSVEGNDNSPLHFGNGTRLTVT.

The chain links TRBV12-3 or TRBV12-4 to TRBJ2-3, with D uncertain. CDR3 size: 14 residues. V was cut by 5 bases and J by 4 bases, with 13 bases left in between. CDR3 sequence (DNA): TGTGCCAGCAGTGTGGGGAAAAGCCCAGATACGCAGTATTTT. As protein: CASSVGKSPDTQYF.

The chain employs TRBV19 and TRBJ2-1, with no clear D. The better agreement between TRBJ2-7 and the DNA end casts doubt on the J call. The CDR3 totals 14 residues. Germline V lookup: CDR1 LNHDA, CDR2 SQIVND (reference sequence). The CDR3 DNA reads as TGTGCCAGTAAAAGGGATATTACCTACAATGAGCAGTACTTC. This translates into CASKRDITYNEQYF.

In its sample, this clonotype was seen many times. The V and J genes are TRBV12-3 or TRBV12-4 and TRBJ2-7; possibly TRBD1 or TRBD2 for D (5 bases each). The CDR3 is 12 residues long. V lost 3 bases to trimming and J lost 5 bases, with 8 bases between them. CDR3 DNA: TGTGCCAGCAGTTTCGGGACCAACGAGCAGTACTTC. Residues: CASSFGTNEQYF.

Worth noting for this clonotype: A much larger clone sits a single nucleotide away, making a read error possible. This chain connects TRBV4-1 to TRBJ2-7; D is perhaps TRBD2 (5 bases). This CDR3 is 14 amino acids long. From germline, CDR1 is MGHRA and CDR2 YSYEKL. CDR3 sequence reads: CASSLRREGYGQYF. The CDR3, as DNA: TGCGCCAGCAGCCTCAGACGGGAAGGCTACGGGCAGTACTTC.

This clonotype has more than one count but fewer than ten. The V call is TRBV5-1, the J call TRBJ2-1; 9 bases agree with TRBD2. J was trimmed by 4 bases and V by 0 bases; bases with no gene match: 11. Germline CDR1 SGHRS, CDR2 YFSETQ. CDR3 length: 18 amino acids. The CDR3 is CASSLEPGLALTYNEQFF. In DNA form, the CDR3 reads TGCGCCAGCAGCTTGGAACCAGGACTAGCGCTTACTTACAATGAGCAGTTCTTC.

This chain joins TRBV3-1 and TRBJ2-7; TRBD1 agrees at 7 bases. Per the germline V gene, CDR1 is LGHDT and CDR2 is YNNKEL (reference sequence). V lost 0 bases to trimming and J lost 4 bases; unmatched junction nucleotides: 3. The CDR3 runs 14 residues. CDR3 nucleotides: TGTGCCAGCAGCCAAGAAAGGGGGCTGTACGAGCAGTACTTC. Its protein product is CASSQERGLYEQYF.

This clonotype was seen a handful of times. The chain has TRBV9 and TRBJ2-3, with a weak D call TRBD2 (7 bases). The germline V gene has CDR1 SGDLS and CDR2 YYNGEE. The length of the CDR3 is 19 residues. The V end was cut by 0 bases, the J end by 7 bases, with 27 bases between. The CDR3 region has the DNA TGTGCCAGCAGCGTAGCGGGGGGTAGCCAGGGGATGGAGTTGAATACGCAGTATTTT. Translated: CASSVAGGSQGMELNTQYF.

This clonotype was picked up many times. The gene calls are TRBV10-3 and TRBJ2-7; the match to TRBD2 covers 7 bases. J lost 2 bases, V lost 9 bases, and 4 bases had no gene match. Germline lookup yields CDR1 ENHRY and CDR2 SYGVKD. This CDR3 has 12 residues. CDR3 sequence: CAIASGTYEQYF. The CDR3, as DNA: TGTGCCATAGCTAGCGGTACCTACGAGCAGTACTTC.

The chain couples TRBV29-1 to TRBJ2-2, with 8 positions matching TRBD2. Germline loops: CDR1 SQVTM, CDR2 ANQGSEA. CDR3 length: 17 amino acids. V lost 5 bases and J lost 3; bases outside the gene matches: 14. Here the CDR3 reads CSVYSRETGGHTGELFF. The CDR3 bases are TGCAGCGTTTACTCGCGGGAGACGGGAGGGCACACCGGGGAGCTGTTTTTT.

This clonotype was observed a handful of times. The rearrangement joins TRBV3-1 to TRBJ2-5; a weak D match, TRBD2 (5 bases). Germline V gene data show CDR1 as LGHDT and CDR2 as YNNKEL (reference sequence). V was clipped by 3 bases and J by 5 bases, with 13 bases between them. The CDR3 covers 14 residues. This chain's CDR3 is CASSHSSLGETQYF. In DNA, the CDR3 is TGTGCCAGCAGCCATTCTAGCCTCGGGGAGACCCAGTACTTC.

The rearrangement links TRBV7-9 to TRBJ1-5; a possible D gene is TRBD1 (5 bases). Germline V gene sequence: CDR1 SEHNR, CDR2 FQNEAQ (reference sequence). The ends were cut back, 1 base at V and 8 bases at J, with 9 bases in the middle. The CDR3 sequence is 13 residues long. Here the CDR3 DNA reads TGTGCCAGCAGCTTAGGGGGCGGGAAGCCCCAGCATTTT. It codes for CASSLGGGKPQHF.

Only a few counts were recorded for this clonotype. The chain employs TRBV3-1 and TRBJ1-2; D is ambiguous. The V gene's germline CDR1 is LGHDT and CDR2 YNNKEL (reference sequence). V lost 4 bases, J lost 6 bases, and 12 bases lay in between. The CDR3 has 13 amino acids. The CDR3 region has the DNA TGTGCCAGCAGCCCCGCACTTTTCGATGGCTACACCTTC. Translated, it gives CASSPALFDGYTF.

V gene TRBV4-1 combines with J gene TRBJ1-2, with a weak D call TRBD1 (5 bases). Germline V CDR1 and CDR2: MGHRA, YSYEKL. With 1 base removed from V and 5 bases from J, the gap between germline ends came to 17 bases. The CDR3 length is 16 residues. Written as DNA, the CDR3 is TGCGCCAGCAGCCAAGCTATATTGGGGCCGGGTTATGGCTACACCTTC. Protein product: CASSQAILGPGYGYTF.

The chain uses TRBV11-2 and TRBJ2-7; TRBD1 matches at 9 bases. With 1 base clipped from V and 2 bases from J, the junction kept 12 bases outside the gene matches. This CDR3 has 18 residues. Per the germline V gene, CDR1 is SGHAT and CDR2 is FQNNGV. As DNA, the CDR3 is TGTGCCAGCAGCTTAGTGTTGTCGGGGACAGGGTACCCCTACGAGCAGTACTTC. Encoded protein: CASSLVLSGTGYPYEQYF.

CDR3 coding DNA: TGTGCCACCAGTGATCTTGGTCCTTCTCAGCATTTT. This codes for CATSDLGPSQHF. The V call is TRBV24-1, the J call TRBJ1-5; D is uncertain. Germline CDR1 is KGHDR and CDR2 is SFDVKD. V was shortened by 3 bases and J by 13 bases, with 12 bases between the two germline ends. This CDR3 contains 12 residues.